This TCR beta chain comes out of a study of human T cells and chemical hapten exposure. There are many counts of this clonotype. TCRdb reprocessed the RACE reads via MiXCR and lists one record per CDR3 protein. The sample records about 64,000 distinct CDR3 sequences, 10% to 12% being singletons. The time point: pre-sensitization, week 0. Specified treatment: therapeutic diphenylcyclopropenone sensitization with weekly scalp DPC. The receptor comes from a woman between 40 and 55 years old with alopecia areata. Some clones in this sample may be carry-over from other donors' samples. Sequencing used whole blood, obtained in connection with sensitization to the hapten diphenylcyclopropenone (DPC).

Written as DNA, the CDR3 is TGTGCCAGCAGCCAAGGTTACAGGGAGGAGGAAAAACTGTTTTTT. Translating it yields CASSQGYREEEKLFF. This chain links TRBV3-1 with TRBJ1-4, with D perhaps TRBD1 (6 bases). The CDR3 has 15 residues. Germline loops: CDR1 LGHDT, CDR2 YNNKEL (reference sequence). Trimming stripped 1 base from V and 8 bases from J, with 14 bases between.